The clone carrying this T cell receptor (beta chain) came up many times. Its matching antigen is unknown. Trimming left V 2 bases short and J 6 bases short, with 11 bases between. In germline, CDR1 is MGHRA, CDR2 YSYEKL. The CDR3 loop spans 14 amino acids. The study excluded patients with uncontrolled infection, other autoimmune disease, pregnancy or lactation. This entry belongs to a study of T cells in Graves' hyperthyroidism and ophthalmopathy. Study results and limitations: Blood also showed most of the thyroid clonotypes that were expanded above 0.001.

Amplified regions were TCR beta CDR3 sequences from RNA transcripts. First-round RT-PCR of the TCR CDR3 relied on the HTBI primer set. TCRdb fed the multiplex PCR reads into MiXCR, producing one record per CDR3 protein. In the table there are roughly 510,000 distinct CDR3 sequences, 46% of which are singletons. Input material: peripheral blood or thyroid tissue (not recorded which). This TCR derives from an adult woman with Graves' disease, either hyperthyroidism or ophthalmopathy (not recorded which). The rearrangement links TRBV4-1 to TRBJ1-5; D is undetermined. The DNA for the CDR3 is TGCGCCAGCAGCCAACAAGCCGAGCTTCAGCCCCAGCATTTT. Its protein product is CASSQQAELQPQHF.